The sequence of this TCR beta chain was determined in a study of cytomegalovirus exposure and HLA in healthy donors (dated by TCRdb to about 2017). Notes on the research overall: According to an earlier analysis of a few hundred of the donors, 150 million to 200 million T cells yielded over 90 million unique TCR beta sequences and 276 Gb of sequence data. HLA typing included class I and class II loci at four-digit resolution. Of the 398 genotyped donors, over 70% fell in the genetic ancestry cluster associated with self-reported Caucasian donors. Rather than drawing on any new phenotypic data, the later analysis identified candidate immune exposures from TCR beta sequences and the way those sequences occurred across donors. In a later genetic analysis, genome-wide SNP genotypes for about 65% of the roughly 700 donors were used, and that subset was treated as a discovery cohort. Donor age, sex, ethnicity and CMV serostatus were compiled alongside the repertoire data. The number of donors typed differed by locus, with roughly 620-640 for A, B, C, DRB1 and DQB1, more than 500 for DQA1, some 570 for DPA1, and approximately 470 for DPB1. The study profiled the T cell repertoires of more than 500 subjects by immunosequencing and related them to cytomegalovirus serostatus. An early release that covered roughly 600 HLA-typed donors contained about 290 gigabases of sequencing data and tens of millions of unique TCR sequences. To decide whether each TCR beta V gene segment behaved as functional or pseudogenic, an earlier analysis of approximately 600 of the donors relied on high-throughput TCR beta sequencing. Every discovery cohort repertoire had been produced on one sequencing platform. The study aimed to test whether signatures of past pathogen exposure could be identified by cataloging public T cell receptors. Along with the approximately 620-subject first cohort, a separate validation cohort of over a hundred different subjects was used. In a later analysis, previously published TCR beta repertoires from roughly 710 donors were re-analyzed and high-resolution HLA genotyping was added so that TCR occurrence patterns could be studied. The study combined high-throughput TCR immunosequencing, statistical association of individual TCRs with disease status, and machine learning to predict cytomegalovirus infection status. Across around 400 genotyped donors of the cohort, an average of about 250,000 unique TCR beta nucleotide sequences per donor were sequenced, and approximately 17% of those sequences were non-productive. Several DR-DQ haplotypes were treated as single units for association and clustering because of strong linkage in the cohort. Results and caveats for the whole study, not just this receptor: In a later genetic analysis, a missense DCLRE1C variant was associated with V-gene and J-gene trimming of TCR beta chains, and the association was replicated in an independent cohort. The cohort was sequenced for TCR beta chains only, and without alpha or paired-chain data the features that could be detected were limited. In an earlier analysis of several hundred of the donors, most TCR beta V segments were observed in productive rearrangements about 87% or about 30% of the time, broadly matching IMGT annotations. CMV serostatus was the only immune exposure information available for the cohort. Compared with equally common non-associated chains, HLA-associated TCR beta chains in a later analysis were more clonally expanded and had lower generation probabilities. Most TCR sequences were seen in very few donors, while some public TCRs were found in many individuals. Some IMGT-functional V segments, including TRBV6-2 and TRBV6-3, could not be told apart with the 87-base-pair reads, so those segments were excluded. A later analysis found that most CMV-associated TCR beta chains appeared HLA-restricted, with HLA associations seemingly driven largely by CMV exposure. When HLA alleles, especially DR and DQ, strongly co-occurred, attributing TCR associations to individual alleles was difficult. In a later analysis, the rate of TCR association differed among HLA loci, with DRB1 alleles having the most associated TCRs and HLA-C alleles having the fewest. In a later genetic analysis, fewer N-insertions in productive TCRs were reported among donors in an Asian-associated ancestry cluster than the roughly 700-donor mean. Because counts were too low, 15 to 20 rarely observed V segments, including chromosome 9 orphons, were excluded from the earlier analysis of some 590 of the donors. A cluster of highly shared sequence variants was judged likely to represent a technical artifact of the sequencing pipeline. According to the authors, the approach could potentially be generalized to other disease states and immunological phenotypes. Because HLA typing was missing for some donors at each locus, association tests included only the typed subset. Linkage disequilibrium might explain the correlated functional status among segregating V segments, but an unknown experimental factor could not be excluded. In a later analysis, several top co-occurrence clusters were reported to appear linked to parvovirus B19, influenza, CMV and Epstein-Barr virus. A further reported finding was that TCR beta sequences accurately predicted the HLA-A and HLA-B alleles for most subjects in the first cohort. Three of the identified cytomegalovirus-associated TCR beta chains were confirmed in vitro to be specific for cytomegalovirus antigens. Specific HLA alleles were associated with over 15,000 TCR beta sequences at a false discovery rate of 0.05 in a later analysis. The study listed over 150 TCR beta chains as associated with cytomegalovirus. The classifier was reported to diagnose cytomegalovirus status with high specificity and sensitivity in both the original cohort and the validation cohort. The presence/absence analyses assumed that sequencing depth was roughly uniform across donors, and that assumption may not be true.

Libraries were prepared through the immunoSEQ multiplex PCR assay. The multiplex PCR relied on a mix of 60 forward primers for TCR Vbeta segments and 13 reverse primers for TCR Jbeta segments. Amplification of the CDR3 region of rearranged TCR beta genes was performed with a multiplex PCR assay on genomic DNA. The amplified TCR beta libraries were sequenced on the Illumina HiSeq System as 87-base-pair reads. In the source study's methods: A later analysis counted about 76 million unique TCR beta chains across the 666 repertoires, and roughly 10 million of these chains were shared by at least two donors. To remove PCR and sequencing errors, raw reads were error-corrected and collapsed into unique sequences using a nearest-neighbor algorithm that merged closely related sequences. V, D and J gene segments were assigned by aligning CDR3 sequences to IMGT reference sequences. For a sequence to be retained, a match of at least six nucleotides to both a V gene segment and a J gene segment was required. Rearrangements were called productive when the CDR3 lacked stop codons and stayed in frame with V and J; all others were non-productive. Following IMGT convention, CDR3 was defined as the stretch from the second conserved V-encoded cysteine to the conserved J-encoded phenylalanine. The earlier analysis of about 570 of the donors excluded any sequence lacking an unambiguous match to a single V gene segment. In an earlier analysis of approximately 590 of the donors, a V segment was called functional when productive rearrangements were above 56.7%, and segregating when the standard deviation between donors exceeded 5%. A statistical classification framework was built to diagnose cytomegalovirus status from the catalog of TCR beta chain sequences. In a later analysis, TCR nucleotide sequences were compared against IMGT/GENE-DB human TR gene sequences so that V and J genes could be assigned. A later analysis assigned CDR3 sequences and most-parsimonious VDJ recombination scenarios with the TCRdist pipeline. In a later analysis, each TCR beta chain was defined by its CDR3 amino acid sequence together with its V-gene family, and reads lacking a unique V-gene family were excluded. In a later analysis, nearly 600 highly shared, low-generation-probability nucleotide sequences were removed to address suspected cross-contamination and a sequencing artifact. For each public chain, a later analysis derived a clonal expansion index from normalized ranks of inferred template counts within each repertoire. A later analysis computed generation probabilities with a VDJ recombination model fitted to out-of-frame rearrangements, and checked the results against IGoR. Hypergeometric tests were used in a later analysis to score TCR-TCR, TCR-HLA and TCR-CMV co-occurrence, with a repertoire-size bias correction applied to the TCR pairs. In a later analysis, false discovery rates were estimated by permuting HLA or CMV assignments 20 times. In a later analysis, co-occurring TCRs were grouped using DBSCAN, with TCRdist sequence similarity added in when clustering inside HLA-allele-positive subsets. Co-occurrence clustering excluded repertoires with fewer than 30,000 or more than 120,000 public chains, plus five with anomalous nucleotide sharing. Not all clones reach the TCRdb copy of this immuneACCESS table, which keeps in-frame sequences only. Checked studies attribute under half of the gap to unresolved V genes and leave the rest unexplained. V and J calls plus clone size are reproduced from that table; the DNA served to infer D and trimming. Present in this sample are 120,000 or so clones, more than 80% of which were seen just once. The top ten constitute approximately 1.8% of the sample.

In total, 500 to 700 healthy bone marrow donors made up the cohort. All cohort members were sampled while nominally healthy, although unrecorded immune exposures were likely present. The donor tested CMV seronegative and was one of the 352 seronegative cohort members. A peripheral blood sample was collected from each donor, and TCR beta sequencing was performed on peripheral blood mononuclear cells. Genomic DNA was extracted from the blood cell samples with the Qiagen DNeasy Blood Extraction Kit. Including the terminal cysteine and phenylalanine, the CDR3 comprises 15 residues. Only the CDR3 region is kept as DNA, spanning 45 bases read in frame from base 1. As encoded in the germline V gene, CDR1 is SGHRS while CDR2 is YFSETQ. Trimming at the junction amounts to 4 bases on V and 3 bases on J, and the germline ends lie 17 bases apart. This clone was counted between two and nine times. Its antigen has not been determined. No clone much larger than this one lies a single base away; base qualities are absent.

The sequence is built from TRBV5-1 and TRBJ2-7; a tentative D match to TRBD1 spans 5 bases. This sequence originates from a middle-aged man in good health and CMV-seronegative. Material for sequencing was PBMCs. The DNA reads TGCGCCAGCAGCGATAGGTCCCGACAGAACTACGAGCAGTACTTC. Protein translation: CASSDRSRQNYEQYF. When the CDR3 is completed using the reference TRBV5-1 and TRBJ2-7 genes on either side, the full variable domain is KAGVTQTPRYLIKTRGQQVTLSCSPISGHRSVSWYQQTPGQGLQFLFEYFSETQRNKGNFPGRFSGRQFSNSRSEMNVSTLELGDSALYLCASSDRSRQNYEQYFGPGTRLTVT.